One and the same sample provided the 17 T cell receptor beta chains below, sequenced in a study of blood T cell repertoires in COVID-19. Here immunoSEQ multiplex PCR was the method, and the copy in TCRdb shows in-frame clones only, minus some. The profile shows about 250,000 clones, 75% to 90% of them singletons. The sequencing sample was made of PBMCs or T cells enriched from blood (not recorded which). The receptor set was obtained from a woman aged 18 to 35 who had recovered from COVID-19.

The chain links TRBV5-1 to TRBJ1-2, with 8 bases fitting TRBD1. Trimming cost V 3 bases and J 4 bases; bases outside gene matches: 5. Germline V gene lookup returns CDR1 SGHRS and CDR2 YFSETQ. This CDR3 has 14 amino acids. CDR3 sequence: CASSSDGQGYGYTF. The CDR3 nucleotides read TGCGCCAGCAGCTCGGATGGACAGGGCTATGGCTACACCTTC.

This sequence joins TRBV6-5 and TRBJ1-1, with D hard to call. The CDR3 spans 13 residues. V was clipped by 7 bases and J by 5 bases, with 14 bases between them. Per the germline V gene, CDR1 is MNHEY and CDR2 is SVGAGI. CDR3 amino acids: CASTAGIFTEAFF. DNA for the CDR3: TGTGCCAGCACCGCCGGGATATTTACTGAAGCTTTCTTT.

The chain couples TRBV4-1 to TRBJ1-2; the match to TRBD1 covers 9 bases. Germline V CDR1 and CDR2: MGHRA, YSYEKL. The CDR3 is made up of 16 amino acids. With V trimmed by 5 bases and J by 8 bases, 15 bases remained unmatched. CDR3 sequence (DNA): TGCGCCAGCAGCATCCGGGACAGGGAGGATGGTAGGGGCTACACCTTC. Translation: CASSIRDREDGRGYTF.

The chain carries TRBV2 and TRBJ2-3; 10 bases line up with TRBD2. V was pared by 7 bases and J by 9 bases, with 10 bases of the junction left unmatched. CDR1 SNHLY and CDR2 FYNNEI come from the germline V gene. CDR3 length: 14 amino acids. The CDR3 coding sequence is TGTGCCAGCAAACTAGCGGGGCCTCAGGGGACGCAGTATTTT. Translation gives CASKLAGPQGTQYF.

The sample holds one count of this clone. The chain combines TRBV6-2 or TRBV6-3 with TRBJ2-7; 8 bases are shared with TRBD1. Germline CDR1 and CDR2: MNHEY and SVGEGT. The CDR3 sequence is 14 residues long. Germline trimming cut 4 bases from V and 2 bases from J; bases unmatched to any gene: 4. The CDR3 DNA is TGTGCCAGCAGTTCCATGGGACAGGCCTACGAGCAGTACTTC. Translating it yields CASSSMGQAYEQYF.

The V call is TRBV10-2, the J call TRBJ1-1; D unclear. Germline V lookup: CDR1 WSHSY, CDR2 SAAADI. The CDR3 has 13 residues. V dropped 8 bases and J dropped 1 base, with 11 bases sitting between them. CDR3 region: CASSRDTNTEAFF. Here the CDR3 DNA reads TGCGCCAGCTCCCGAGACACGAACACTGAAGCTTTCTTT.

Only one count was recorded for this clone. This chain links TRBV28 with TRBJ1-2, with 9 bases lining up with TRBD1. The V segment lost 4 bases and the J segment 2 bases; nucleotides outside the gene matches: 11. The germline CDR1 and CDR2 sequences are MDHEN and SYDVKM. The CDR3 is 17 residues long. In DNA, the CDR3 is TGTGCCAGCAGTTCCCCCACAGGGGGCTTTCACAACTATGGCTACACCTTC. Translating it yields CASSSPTGGFHNYGYTF.

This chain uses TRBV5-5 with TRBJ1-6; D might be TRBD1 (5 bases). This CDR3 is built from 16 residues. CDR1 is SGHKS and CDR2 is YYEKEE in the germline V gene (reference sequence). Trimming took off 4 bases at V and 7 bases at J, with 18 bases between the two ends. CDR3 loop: CASSLTPVGGNSPLHF. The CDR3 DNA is TGTGCCAGCAGCCTAACGCCAGTGGGGGGGAATTCACCCCTCCACTTT.

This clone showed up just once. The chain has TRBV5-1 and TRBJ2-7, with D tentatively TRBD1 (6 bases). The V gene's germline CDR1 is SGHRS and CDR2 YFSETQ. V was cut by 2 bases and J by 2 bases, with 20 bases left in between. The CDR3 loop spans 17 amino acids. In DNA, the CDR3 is TGCGCCAGCAGCTTAGGACAGAAGATCGGGTACACCTACGAGCAGTACTTC. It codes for CASSLGQKIGYTYEQYF.

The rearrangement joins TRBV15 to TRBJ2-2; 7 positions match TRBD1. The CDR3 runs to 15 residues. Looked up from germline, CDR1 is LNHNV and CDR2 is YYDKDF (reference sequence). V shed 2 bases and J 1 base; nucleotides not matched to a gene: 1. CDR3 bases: TGTGCCACCAGCAGACGGACAGGGAACACCGGGGAGCTGTTTTTT. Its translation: CATSRRTGNTGELFF.

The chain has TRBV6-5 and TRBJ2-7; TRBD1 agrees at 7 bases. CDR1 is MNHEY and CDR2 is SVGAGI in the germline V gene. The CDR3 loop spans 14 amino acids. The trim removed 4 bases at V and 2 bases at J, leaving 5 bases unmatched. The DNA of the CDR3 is TGTGCCAGCAGTTTCCGGGACAGTGCCTACGAGCAGTACTTC. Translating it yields CASSFRDSAYEQYF.

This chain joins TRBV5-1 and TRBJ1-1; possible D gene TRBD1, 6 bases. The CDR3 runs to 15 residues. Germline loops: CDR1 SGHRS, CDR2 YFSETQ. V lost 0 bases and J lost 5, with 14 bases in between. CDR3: CASSLAGTLGTEAFF. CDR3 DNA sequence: TGCGCCAGCAGCTTGGCCGGGACATTGGGTACTGAAGCTTTCTTT.

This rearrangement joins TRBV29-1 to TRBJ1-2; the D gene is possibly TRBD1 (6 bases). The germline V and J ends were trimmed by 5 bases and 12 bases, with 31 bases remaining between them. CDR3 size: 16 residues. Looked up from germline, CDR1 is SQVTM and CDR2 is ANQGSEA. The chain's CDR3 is CSVRDTTLKWLGSHTF. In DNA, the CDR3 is TGCAGCGTTCGGGACACAACCTTAAAATGGCTGGGAAGCCACACCTTC. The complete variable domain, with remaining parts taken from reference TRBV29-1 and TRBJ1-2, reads SAVISQKPSRDICQRGTSLTIQCQVDSQVTMMFWYRQQPGQSLTLIATANQGSEATYESGFVIDKFPISRPNLTFSTLTVSNMSPEDSSIYLCSVRDTTLKWLGSHTFGSGTRLTVV.

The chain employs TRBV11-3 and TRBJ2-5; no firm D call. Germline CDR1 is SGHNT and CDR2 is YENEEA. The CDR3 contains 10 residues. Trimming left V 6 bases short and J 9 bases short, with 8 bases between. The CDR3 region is CASRSESQYF. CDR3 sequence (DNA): TGTGCCAGCAGATCAGAATCCCAGTACTTC.

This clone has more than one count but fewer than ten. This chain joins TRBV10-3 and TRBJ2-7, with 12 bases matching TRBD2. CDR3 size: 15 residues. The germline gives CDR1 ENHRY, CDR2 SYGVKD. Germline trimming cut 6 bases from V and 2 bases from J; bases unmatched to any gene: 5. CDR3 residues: CAISRTSGNPYEQYF. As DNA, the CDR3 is TGTGCCATCAGCAGGACTAGCGGGAACCCCTACGAGCAGTACTTC.

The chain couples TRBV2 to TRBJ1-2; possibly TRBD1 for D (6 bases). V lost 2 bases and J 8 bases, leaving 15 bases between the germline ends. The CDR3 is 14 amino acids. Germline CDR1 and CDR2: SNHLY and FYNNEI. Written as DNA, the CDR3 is TGTGCCAGCAGTGAAAACAGGGTAGGGCTGGGCTACACCTTC. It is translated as CASSENRVGLGYTF.

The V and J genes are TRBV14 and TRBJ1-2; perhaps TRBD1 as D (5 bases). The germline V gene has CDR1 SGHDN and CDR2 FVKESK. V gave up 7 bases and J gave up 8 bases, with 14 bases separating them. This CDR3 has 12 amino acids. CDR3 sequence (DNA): TGTGCCAGCAACGGGGGAGGACACGGCTACACCTTC. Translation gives CASNGGGHGYTF.